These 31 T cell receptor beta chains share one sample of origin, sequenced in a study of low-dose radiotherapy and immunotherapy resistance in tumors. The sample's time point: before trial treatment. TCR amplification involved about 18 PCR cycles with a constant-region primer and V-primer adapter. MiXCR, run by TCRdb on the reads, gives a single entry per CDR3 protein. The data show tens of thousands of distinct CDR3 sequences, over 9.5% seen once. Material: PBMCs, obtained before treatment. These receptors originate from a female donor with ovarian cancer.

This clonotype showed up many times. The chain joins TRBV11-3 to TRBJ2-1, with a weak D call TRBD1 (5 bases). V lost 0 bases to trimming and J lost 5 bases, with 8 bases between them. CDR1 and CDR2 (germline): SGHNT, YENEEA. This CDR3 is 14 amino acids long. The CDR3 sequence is CASSLDGADNEQFF. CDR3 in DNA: TGTGCCAGCAGCTTAGATGGGGCAGACAATGAGCAGTTCTTC.

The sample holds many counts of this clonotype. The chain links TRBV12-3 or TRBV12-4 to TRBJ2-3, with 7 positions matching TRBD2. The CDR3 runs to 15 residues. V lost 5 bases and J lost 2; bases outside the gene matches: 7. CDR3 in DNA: TGTGCCAGCAGTCCGGGACTATTACTCACAGATACGCAGTATTTT. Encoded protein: CASSPGLLLTDTQYF.

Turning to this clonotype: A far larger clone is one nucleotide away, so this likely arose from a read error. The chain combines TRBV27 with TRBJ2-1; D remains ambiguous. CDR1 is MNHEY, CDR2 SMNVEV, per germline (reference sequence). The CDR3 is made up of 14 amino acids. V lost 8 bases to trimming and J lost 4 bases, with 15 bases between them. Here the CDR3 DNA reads TGTGCCAGCGGTTACTCGCGAGTTTACAATGAGCAGTTCTTC. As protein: CASGYSRVYNEQFF.

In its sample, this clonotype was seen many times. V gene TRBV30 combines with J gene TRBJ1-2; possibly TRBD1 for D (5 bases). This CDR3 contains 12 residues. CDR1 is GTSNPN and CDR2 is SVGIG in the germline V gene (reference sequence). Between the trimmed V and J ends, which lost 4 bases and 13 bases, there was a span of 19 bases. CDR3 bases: TGTGCCTGGACCCAGGGACTGACGAGCTCCACCTTC. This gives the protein CAWTQGLTSSTF. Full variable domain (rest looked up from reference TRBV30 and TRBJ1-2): SQTIHQWPATLVQPVGSPLSLECTVEGTSNPNLYWYRQAAGRGLQLLFYSVGIGQISSEVPQNLSASRPQDRQFILSSKKLLLSDSGFYLCAWTQGLTSSTFGSGTRLTVV.

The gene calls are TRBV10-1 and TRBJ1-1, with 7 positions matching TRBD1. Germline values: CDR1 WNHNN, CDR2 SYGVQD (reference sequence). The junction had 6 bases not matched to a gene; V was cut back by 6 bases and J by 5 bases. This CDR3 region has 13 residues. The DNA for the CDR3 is TGCGCCAGCAGACCGACAGGGAGGACTGAAGCTTTCTTT. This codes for CASRPTGRTEAFF.

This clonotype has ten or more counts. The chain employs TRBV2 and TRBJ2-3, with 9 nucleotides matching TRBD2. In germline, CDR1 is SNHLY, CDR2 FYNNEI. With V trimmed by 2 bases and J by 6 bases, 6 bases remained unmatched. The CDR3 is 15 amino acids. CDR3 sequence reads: CASSELRGGHDTQYF. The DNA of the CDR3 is TGTGCCAGCAGTGAATTGCGGGGGGGCCATGATACGCAGTATTTT.

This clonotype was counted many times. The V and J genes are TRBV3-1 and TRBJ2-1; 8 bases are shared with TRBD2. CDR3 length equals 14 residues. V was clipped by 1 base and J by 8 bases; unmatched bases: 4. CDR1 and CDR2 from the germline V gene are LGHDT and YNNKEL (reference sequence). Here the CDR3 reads CASSQAGGPYEQFF. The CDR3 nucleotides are TGTGCCAGCAGCCAAGCGGGGGGGCCTTATGAGCAGTTCTTC.

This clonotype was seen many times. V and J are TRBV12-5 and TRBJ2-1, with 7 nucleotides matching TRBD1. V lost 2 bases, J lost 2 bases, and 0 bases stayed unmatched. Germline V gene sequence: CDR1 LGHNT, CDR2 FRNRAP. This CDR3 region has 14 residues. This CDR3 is CASGLQGAYNEQFF. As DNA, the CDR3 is TGTGCTAGTGGTTTGCAGGGGGCCTACAATGAGCAGTTCTTC.

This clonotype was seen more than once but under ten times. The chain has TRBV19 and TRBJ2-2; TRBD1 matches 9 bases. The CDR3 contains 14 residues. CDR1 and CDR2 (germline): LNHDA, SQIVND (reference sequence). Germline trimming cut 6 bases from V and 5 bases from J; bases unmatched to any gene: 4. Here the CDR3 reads CASRDRGGTGELFF. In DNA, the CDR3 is TGTGCCAGTAGGGACAGGGGTGGAACCGGGGAGCTGTTTTTT.

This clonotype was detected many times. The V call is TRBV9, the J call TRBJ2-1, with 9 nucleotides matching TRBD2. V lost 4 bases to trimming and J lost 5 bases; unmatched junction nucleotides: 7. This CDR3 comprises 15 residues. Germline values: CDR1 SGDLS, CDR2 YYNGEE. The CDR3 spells CASSPSGGNNNEQFF. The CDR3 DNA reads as TGTGCCAGCAGCCCGAGCGGGGGGAACAACAATGAGCAGTTCTTC.

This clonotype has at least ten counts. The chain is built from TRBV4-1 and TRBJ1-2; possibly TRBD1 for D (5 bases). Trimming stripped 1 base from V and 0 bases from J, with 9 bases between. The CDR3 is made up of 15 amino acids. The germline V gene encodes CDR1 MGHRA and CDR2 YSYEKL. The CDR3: CASSQVGASNYGYTF. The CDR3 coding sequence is TGCGCCAGCAGCCAAGTAGGGGCGTCTAACTATGGCTACACCTTC.

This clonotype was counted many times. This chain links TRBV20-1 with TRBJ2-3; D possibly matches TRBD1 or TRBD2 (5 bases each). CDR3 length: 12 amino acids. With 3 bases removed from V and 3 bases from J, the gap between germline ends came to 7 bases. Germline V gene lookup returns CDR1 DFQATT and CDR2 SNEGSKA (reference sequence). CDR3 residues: CSASEGTDTQYF. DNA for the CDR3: TGCAGTGCTAGCGAGGGGACAGATACGCAGTATTTT.

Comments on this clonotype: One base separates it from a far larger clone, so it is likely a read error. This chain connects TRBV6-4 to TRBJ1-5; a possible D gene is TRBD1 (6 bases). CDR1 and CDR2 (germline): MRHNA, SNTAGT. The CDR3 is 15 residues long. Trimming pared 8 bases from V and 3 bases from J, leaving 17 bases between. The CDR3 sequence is CASQRTDIINQPQHF. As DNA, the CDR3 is TGTGCCAGCCAACGGACAGATATAATCAATCAGCCCCAGCATTTT.

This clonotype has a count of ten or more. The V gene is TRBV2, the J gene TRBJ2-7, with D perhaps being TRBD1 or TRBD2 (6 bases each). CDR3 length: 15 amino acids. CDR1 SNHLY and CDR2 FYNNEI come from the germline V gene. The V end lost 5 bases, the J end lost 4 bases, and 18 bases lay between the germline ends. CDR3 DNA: TGTGCCAGCAGTACCGAGGGGGGCGCGGGATACGAGCAGTACTTC. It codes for CASSTEGGAGYEQYF.

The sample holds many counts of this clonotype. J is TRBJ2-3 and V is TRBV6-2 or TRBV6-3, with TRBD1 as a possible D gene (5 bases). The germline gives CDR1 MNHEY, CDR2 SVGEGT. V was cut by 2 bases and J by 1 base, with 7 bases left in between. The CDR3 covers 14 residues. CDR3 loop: CASSYVRGTDTQYF. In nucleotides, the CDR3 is TGTGCCAGCAGTTACGTCAGGGGCACAGATACGCAGTATTTT.

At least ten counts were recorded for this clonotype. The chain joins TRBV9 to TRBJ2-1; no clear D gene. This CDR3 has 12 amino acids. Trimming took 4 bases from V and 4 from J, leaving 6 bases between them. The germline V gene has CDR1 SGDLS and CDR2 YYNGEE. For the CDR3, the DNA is TGTGCCAGCAGCTCCCTGTACAATGAGCAGTTCTTC. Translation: CASSSLYNEQFF.

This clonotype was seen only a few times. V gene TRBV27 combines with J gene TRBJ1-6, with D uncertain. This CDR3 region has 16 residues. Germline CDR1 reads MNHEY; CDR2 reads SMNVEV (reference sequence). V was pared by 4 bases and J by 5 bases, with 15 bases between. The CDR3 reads CASSSDRTDNNSPLHF. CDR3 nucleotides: TGTGCCAGCAGTTCCGACCGGACGGATAATAATTCACCCCTCCACTTT.

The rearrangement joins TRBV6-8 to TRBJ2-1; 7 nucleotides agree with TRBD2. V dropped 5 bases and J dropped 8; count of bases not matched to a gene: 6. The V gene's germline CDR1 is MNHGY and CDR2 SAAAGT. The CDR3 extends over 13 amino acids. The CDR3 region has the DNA TGTGCCAGCAGTCGGACTAGATGGGATGAGCAGTTCTTC. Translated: CASSRTRWDEQFF.

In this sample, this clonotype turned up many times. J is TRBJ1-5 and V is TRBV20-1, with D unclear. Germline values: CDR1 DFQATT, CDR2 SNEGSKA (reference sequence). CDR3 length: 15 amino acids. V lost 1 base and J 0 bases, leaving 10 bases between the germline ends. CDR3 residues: CSARVESHSNQPQHF. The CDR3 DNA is TGCAGTGCTAGAGTAGAGAGTCATAGCAATCAGCCCCAGCATTTT.

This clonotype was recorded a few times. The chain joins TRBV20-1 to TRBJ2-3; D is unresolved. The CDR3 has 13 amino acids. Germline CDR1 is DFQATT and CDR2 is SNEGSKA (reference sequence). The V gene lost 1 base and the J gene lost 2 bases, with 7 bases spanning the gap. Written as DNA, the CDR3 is TGCAGTGCTAGAGTACACTTCACAGATACGCAGTATTTT. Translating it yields CSARVHFTDTQYF.

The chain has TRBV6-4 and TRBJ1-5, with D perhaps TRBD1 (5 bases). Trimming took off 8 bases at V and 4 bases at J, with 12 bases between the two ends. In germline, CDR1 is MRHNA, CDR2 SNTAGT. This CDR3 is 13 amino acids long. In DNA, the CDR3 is TGTGCCAGCGCACAGGCTCGAAATCAGCCCCAGCATTTT. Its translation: CASAQARNQPQHF.

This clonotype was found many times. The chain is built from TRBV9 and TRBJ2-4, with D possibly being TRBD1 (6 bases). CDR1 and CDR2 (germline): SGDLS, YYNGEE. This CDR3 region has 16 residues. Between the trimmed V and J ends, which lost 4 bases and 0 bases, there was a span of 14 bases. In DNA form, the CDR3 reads TGTGCCAGCAGCCCCATGGACAGTCTAGCCAAAAACATTCAGTACTTC. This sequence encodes CASSPMDSLAKNIQYF.

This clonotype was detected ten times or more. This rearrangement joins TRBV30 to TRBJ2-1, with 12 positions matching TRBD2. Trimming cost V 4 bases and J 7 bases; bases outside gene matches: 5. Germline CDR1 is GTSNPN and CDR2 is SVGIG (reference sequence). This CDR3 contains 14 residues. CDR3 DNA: TGTGCCTGGATGGTGACTAGCGGGAGAAATGAGCAGTTCTTC. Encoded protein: CAWMVTSGRNEQFF.

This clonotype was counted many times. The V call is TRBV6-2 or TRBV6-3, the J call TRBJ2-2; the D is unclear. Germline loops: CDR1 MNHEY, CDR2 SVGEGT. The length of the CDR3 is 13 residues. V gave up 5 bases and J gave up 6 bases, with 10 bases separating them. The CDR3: CASSPGWAGELFF. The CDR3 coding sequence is TGTGCCAGCAGTCCGGGTTGGGCCGGGGAGCTGTTTTTT.

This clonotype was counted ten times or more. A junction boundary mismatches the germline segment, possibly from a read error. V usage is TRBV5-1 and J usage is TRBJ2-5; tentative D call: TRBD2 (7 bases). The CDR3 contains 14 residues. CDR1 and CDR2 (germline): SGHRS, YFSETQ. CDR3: CASSLRGGQETQYF. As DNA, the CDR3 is TGTGCCAGCAGCTTGAGGGGGGGGCAAGAGACCCAGTACTTC.

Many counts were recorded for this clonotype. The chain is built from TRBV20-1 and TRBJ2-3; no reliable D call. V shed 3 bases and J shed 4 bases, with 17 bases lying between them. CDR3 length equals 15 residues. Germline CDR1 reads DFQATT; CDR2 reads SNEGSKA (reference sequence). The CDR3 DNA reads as TGCAGTGCTAGTGCATCGGACGTTGTGGCAGATACGCAGTATTTT. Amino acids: CSASASDVVADTQYF.

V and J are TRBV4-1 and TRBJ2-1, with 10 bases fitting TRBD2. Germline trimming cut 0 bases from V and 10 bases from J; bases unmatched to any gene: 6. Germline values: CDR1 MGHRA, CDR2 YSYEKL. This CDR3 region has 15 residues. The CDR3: CASSQEGLAGVEQFF. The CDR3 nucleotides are TGCGCCAGCAGCCAAGAAGGGCTAGCGGGGGTAGAGCAGTTCTTC.

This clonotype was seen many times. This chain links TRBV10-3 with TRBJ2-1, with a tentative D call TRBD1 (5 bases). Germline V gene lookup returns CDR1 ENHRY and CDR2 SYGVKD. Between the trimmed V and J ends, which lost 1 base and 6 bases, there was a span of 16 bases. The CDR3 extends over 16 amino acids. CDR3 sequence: CAISELTFTQGNEQFF. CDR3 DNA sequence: TGTGCCATCAGTGAGTTGACATTCACCCAGGGCAATGAGCAGTTCTTC.

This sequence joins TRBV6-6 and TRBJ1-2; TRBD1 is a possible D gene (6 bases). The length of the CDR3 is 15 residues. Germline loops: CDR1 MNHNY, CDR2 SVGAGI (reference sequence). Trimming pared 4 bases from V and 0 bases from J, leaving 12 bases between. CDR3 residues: CASSSRDTANYGYTF. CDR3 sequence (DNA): TGTGCCAGCAGTTCCCGGGACACAGCTAACTATGGCTACACCTTC.

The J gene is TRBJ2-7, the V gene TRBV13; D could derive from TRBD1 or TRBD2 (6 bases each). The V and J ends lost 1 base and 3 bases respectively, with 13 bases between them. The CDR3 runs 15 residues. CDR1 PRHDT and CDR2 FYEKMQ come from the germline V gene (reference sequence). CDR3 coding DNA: TGTGCCAGCAGCTTAGAAGGCAGGGGAGGCTACGAGCAGTACTTC. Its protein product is CASSLEGRGGYEQYF. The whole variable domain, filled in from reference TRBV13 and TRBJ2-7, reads AAGVIQSPRHLIKEKRETATLKCYPIPRHDTVYWYQQGPGQDPQFLISFYEKMQSDKGSIPDRFSAQQFSDYHSELNMSSLELGDSALYFCASSLEGRGGYEQYFGPGTRLTVT.

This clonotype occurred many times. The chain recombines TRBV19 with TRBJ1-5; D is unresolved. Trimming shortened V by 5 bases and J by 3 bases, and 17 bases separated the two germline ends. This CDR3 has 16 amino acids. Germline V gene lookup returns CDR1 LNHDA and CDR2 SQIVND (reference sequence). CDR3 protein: CASSDPRGWNNQPQHF. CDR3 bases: TGTGCCAGTAGTGACCCCAGAGGGTGGAACAATCAGCCCCAGCATTTT.